This T cell receptor (beta chain) was identified during a study of long-term antiretroviral therapy in people with HIV. Sequencing relied on immunoSEQ assay v3.0, run at survey level. Measured with immunoSEQ multiplex PCR; TCRdb has only the in-frame clones, and not every one. Among about 39,000 clones, around 85% were seen once, and the ten largest hold 5.7%. Germline V gene lookup returns CDR1 MNHEY and CDR2 SMNVEV (reference sequence). The CDR3 is 17 residues long. V was trimmed by 4 bases and J by 0 bases, leaving 18 bases between them. People in the study who had HIV all got their treatment in the United States.

Sequencing was performed on unsorted PBMCs, taken 3.1 years after starting antiretroviral therapy. This sequence joins TRBV27 and TRBJ1-1; TRBD1 might be the D (5 bases). This clonotype was sampled from a woman aged 50 to 60 with HIV. The CDR3 is CASSSRVATNMNTEAFF. Written as DNA, the CDR3 is TGTGCCAGCAGTTCCAGGGTAGCGACCAATATGAACACTGAAGCTTTCTTT.